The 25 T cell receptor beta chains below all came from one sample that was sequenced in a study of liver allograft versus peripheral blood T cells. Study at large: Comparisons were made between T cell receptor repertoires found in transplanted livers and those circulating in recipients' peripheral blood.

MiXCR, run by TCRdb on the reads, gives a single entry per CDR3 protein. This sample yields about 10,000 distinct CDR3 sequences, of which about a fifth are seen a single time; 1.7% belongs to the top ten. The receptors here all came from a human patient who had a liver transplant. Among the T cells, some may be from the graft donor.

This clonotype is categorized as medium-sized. The CDR3 region has the DNA TGTGCCACCCGGGGACAGGGAATAGAGACCCAGTACTTC. Its protein is CATRGQGIETQYF. V and J are TRBV10-3 and TRBJ2-5, with TRBD1 matching 9 bases. Looked up from germline, CDR1 is ENHRY and CDR2 is SYGVKD. CDR3 length: 13 amino acids. After removal of 10 bases from V and 4 bases from J, the junction contained 7 bases not matched to a gene.

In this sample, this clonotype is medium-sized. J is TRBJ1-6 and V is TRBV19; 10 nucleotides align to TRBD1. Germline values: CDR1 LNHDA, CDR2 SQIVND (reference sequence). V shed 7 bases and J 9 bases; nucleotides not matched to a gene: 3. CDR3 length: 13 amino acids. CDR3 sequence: CASTGTGVSPLHF. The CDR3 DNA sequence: TGTGCCAGTACCGGGACAGGGGTTTCACCCCTCCACTTT.

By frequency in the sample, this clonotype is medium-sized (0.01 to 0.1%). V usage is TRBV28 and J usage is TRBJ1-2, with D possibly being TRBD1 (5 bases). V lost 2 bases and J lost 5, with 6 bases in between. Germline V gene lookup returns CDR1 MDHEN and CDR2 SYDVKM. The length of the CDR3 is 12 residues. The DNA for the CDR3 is TGTGCCAGCAGTTTAGGGGGGTATGGCTACACCTTC. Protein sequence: CASSLGGYGYTF.

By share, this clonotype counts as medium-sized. CDR3 residues: CASSPAGPQEGGYTF. CDR3 sequence (DNA): TGTGCCAGCTCACCGGCAGGGCCCCAGGAGGGGGGCTACACCTTC. V usage is TRBV18 and J usage is TRBJ1-2, with D possibly being TRBD1 (5 bases). Per germline, CDR1 KGHSH and CDR2 LQKENI. V shed 3 bases and J shed 8 bases, with 19 bases lying between them. The CDR3 sequence is 15 residues long. The full variable domain, its missing parts supplied by reference TRBV18 and TRBJ1-2, is NAGVMQNPRHLVRRRGQEARLRCSPMKGHSHVYWYRQLPEEGLKFMVYLQKENIIDESGMPKERFSAEFPKEGPSILRIQQVVRGDSAAYFCASSPAGPQEGGYTFGSGTRLTVV.

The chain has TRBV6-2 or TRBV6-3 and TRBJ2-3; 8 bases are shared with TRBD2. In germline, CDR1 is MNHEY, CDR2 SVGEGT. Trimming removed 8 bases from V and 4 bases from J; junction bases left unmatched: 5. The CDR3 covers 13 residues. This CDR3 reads CASRLANADTQYF. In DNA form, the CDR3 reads TGTGCCAGCCGACTAGCGAATGCAGATACGCAGTATTTT.

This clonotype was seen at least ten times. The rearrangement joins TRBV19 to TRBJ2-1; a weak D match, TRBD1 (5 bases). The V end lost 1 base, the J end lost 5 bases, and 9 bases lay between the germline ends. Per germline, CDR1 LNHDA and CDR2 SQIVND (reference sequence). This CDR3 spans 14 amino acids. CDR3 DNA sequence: TGTGCCAGTAGTATAGGGAGACAGAACAATGAGCAGTTCTTC. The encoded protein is CASSIGRQNNEQFF.

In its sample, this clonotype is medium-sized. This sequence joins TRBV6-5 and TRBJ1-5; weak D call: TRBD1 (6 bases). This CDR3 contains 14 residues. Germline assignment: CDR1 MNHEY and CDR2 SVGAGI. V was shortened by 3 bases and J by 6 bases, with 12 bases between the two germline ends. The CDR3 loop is CASSYGGQGQPQHF. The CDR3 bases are TGTGCCAGCAGTTATGGGGGGCAGGGTCAGCCCCAGCATTTT.

This CDR3 is CSARPTSGGGNEQFF. The CDR3 region has the DNA TGCAGTGCTAGGCCGACTAGCGGGGGGGGGAATGAGCAGTTCTTC. The rearrangement links TRBV20-1 to TRBJ2-1, with 14 bases identical to TRBD2. V gave up 3 bases and J gave up 7 bases; unmatched junction bases: 5. CDR3 size: 15 residues. Germline V gene sequence: CDR1 DFQATT, CDR2 SNEGSKA (reference sequence).

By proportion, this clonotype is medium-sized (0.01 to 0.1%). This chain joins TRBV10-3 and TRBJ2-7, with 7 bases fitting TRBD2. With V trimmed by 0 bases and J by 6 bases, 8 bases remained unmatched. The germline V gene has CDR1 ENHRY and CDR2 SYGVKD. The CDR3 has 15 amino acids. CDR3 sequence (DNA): TGTGCCATCAGTGAGTCCGCTAGCCCGGGGGGCGAGCAGTACTTC. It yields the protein CAISESASPGGEQYF.

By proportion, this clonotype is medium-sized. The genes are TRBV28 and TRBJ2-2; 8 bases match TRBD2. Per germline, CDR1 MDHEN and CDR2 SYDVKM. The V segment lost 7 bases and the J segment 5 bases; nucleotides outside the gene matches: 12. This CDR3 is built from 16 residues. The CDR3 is CASTGRAAGGTGELFF. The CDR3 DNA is TGTGCCAGCACCGGGAGGGCGGCTGGAGGGACCGGGGAGCTGTTTTTT. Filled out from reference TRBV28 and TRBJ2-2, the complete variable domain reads DVKVTQSSRYLVKRTGEKVFLECVQDMDHENMFWYRQDPGLGLRLIYFSYDVKMKEKGDIPEGYSVSREKKERFSLILESASTNQTSMYLCASTGRAAGGTGELFFGEGSRLTVL.

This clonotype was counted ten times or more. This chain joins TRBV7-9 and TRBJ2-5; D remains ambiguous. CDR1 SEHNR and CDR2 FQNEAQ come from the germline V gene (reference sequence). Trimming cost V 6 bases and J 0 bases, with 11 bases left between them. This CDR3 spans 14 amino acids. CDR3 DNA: TGTGCCAGCAGGCCAAAGGGAAACCAAGAGACCCAGTACTTC. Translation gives CASRPKGNQETQYF.

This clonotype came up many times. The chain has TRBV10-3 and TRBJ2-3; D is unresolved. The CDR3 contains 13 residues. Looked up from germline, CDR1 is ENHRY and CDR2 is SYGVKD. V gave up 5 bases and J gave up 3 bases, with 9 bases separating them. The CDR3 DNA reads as TGTGCCATCAGTAGTGCCGCGACAGATACGCAGTATTTT. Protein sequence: CAISSAATDTQYF.

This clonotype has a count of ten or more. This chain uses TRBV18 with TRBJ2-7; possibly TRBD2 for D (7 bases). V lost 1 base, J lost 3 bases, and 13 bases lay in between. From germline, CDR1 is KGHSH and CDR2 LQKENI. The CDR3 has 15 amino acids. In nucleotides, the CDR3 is TGTGCCAGCTCACCACGGGCGGGGGCGGACTACGAGCAGTACTTC. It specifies CASSPRAGADYEQYF.

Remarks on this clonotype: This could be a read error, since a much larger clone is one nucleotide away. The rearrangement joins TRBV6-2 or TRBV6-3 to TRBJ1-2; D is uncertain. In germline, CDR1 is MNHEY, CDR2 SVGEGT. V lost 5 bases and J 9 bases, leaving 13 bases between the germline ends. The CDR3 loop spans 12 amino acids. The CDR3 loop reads CASSTNWESYTF. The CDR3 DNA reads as TGTGCCAGCAGTACAAACTGGGAAAGCTACACCTTC.

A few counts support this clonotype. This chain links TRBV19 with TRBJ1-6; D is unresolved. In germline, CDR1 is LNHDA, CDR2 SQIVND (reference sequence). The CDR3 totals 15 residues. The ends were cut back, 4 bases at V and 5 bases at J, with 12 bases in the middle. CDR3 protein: CASSTGSTNNSPLHF. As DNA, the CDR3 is TGTGCCAGTAGTACGGGGTCGACTAATAATTCACCCCTCCACTTT. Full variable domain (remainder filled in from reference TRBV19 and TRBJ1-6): DGGITQSPKYLFRKEGQNVTLSCEQNLNHDAMYWYRQDPGQGLRLIYYSQIVNDFQKGDIAEGYSVSREKKESFPLTVTSAQKNPTAFYLCASSTGSTNNSPLHFGNGTRLTVT.

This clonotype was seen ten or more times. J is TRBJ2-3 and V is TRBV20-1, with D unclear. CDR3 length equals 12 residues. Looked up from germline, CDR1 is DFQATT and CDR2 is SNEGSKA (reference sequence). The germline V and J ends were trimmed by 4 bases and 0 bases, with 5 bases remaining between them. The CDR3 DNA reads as TGCAGTGCTACGGACAGCACAGATACGCAGTATTTT. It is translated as CSATDSTDTQYF.

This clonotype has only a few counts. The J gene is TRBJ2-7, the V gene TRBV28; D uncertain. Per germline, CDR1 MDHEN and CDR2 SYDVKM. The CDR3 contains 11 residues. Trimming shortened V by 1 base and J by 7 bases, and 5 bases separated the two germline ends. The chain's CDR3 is CASSLYGEQYF. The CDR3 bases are TGTGCCAGCAGTTTATACGGGGAGCAGTACTTC.

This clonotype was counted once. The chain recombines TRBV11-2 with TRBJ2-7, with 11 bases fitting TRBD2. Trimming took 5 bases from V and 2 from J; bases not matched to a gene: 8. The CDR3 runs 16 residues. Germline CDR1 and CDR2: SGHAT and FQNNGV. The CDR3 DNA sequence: TGTGCCAGCAGCCCTGGGACTAGCGGTAGGACCTACGAGCAGTACTTC. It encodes CASSPGTSGRTYEQYF.

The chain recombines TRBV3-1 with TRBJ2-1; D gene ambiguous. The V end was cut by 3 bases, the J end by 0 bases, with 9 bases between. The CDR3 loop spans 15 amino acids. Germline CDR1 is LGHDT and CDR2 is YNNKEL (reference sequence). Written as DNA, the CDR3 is TGTGCCAGCAGCCAGGATTTGAGCTCCTACAATGAGCAGTTCTTC. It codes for CASSQDLSSYNEQFF.

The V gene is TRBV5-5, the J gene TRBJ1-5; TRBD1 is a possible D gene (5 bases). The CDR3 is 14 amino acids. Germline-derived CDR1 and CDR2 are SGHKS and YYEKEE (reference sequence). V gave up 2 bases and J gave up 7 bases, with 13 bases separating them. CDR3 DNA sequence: TGTGCCAGCAGCTTCCCCAGGGAGGGACAGCCCCAGCATTTT. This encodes CASSFPREGQPQHF.

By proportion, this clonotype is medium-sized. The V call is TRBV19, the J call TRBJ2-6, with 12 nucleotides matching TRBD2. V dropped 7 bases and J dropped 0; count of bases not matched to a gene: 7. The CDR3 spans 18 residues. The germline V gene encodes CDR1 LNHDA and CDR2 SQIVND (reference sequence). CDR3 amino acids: CASTLLAGGVSGANVLTF. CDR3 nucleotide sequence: TGTGCCAGTACCTTACTAGCGGGGGGCGTCTCTGGGGCCAACGTCCTGACTTTC.

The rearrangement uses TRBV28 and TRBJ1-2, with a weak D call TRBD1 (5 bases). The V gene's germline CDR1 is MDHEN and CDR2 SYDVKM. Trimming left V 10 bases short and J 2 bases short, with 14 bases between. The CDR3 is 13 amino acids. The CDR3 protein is CATRTTANYGYTF. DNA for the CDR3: TGTGCCACCCGAACGACAGCAAACTATGGCTACACCTTC.

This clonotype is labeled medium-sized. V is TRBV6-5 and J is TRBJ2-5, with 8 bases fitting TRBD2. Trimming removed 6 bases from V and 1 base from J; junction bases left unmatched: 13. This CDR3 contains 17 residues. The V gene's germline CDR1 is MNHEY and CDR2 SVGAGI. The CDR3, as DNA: TGTGCCAGCAGCCGCGTCGGGAGGGCGTCCGTCCAAGAGACCCAGTACTTC. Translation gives CASSRVGRASVQETQYF.

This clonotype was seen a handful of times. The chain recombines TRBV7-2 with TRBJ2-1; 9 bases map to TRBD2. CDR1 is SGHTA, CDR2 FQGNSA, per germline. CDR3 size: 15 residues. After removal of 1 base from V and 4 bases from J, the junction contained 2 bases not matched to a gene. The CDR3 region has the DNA TGTGCCAGCAGCTTAGGGACTAGCGCATACAATGAGCAGTTCTTC. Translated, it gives CASSLGTSAYNEQFF.

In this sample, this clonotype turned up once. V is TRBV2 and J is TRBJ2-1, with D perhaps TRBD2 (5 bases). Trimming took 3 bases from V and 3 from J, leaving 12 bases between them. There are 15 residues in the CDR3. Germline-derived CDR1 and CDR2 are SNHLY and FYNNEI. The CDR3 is CASSEGYAGYNEQFF. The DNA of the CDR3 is TGTGCCAGCAGTGAGGGGTATGCGGGCTACAATGAGCAGTTCTTC.